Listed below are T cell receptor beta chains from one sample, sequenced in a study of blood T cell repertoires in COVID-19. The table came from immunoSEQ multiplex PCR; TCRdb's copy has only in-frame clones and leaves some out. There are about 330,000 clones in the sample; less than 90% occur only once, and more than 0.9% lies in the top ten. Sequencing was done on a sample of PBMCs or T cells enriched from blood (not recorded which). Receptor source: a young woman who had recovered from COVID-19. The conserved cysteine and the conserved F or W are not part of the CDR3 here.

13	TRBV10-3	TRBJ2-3	AISEPAGGKDTQY
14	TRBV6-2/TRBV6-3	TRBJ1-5	ASSYPRGLGNQPQH
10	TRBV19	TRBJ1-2	ASGDRSYGYT
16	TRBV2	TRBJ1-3	ASRRLVGATGAGNTIY
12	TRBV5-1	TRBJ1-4	ASSLGQGYEKLF
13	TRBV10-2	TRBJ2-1	ASSERRKFHNEQF
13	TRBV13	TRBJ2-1	ASSTRARARNEQF
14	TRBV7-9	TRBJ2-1	ASSLGQGVGYNEQF
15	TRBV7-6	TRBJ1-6	ASSLASRDSYNSPLH
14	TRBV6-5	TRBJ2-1	ASSSPGTGSYNEQF
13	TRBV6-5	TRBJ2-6	AGGGRLKGANVLT
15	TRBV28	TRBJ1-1	ASSSAGTGVRHTEAF
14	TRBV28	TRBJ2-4	ASSRLMDRGKNIQY
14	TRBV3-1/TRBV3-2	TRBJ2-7	ASSQVPGTGEGEQY
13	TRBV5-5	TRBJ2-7	ASSLASTGGYEQY
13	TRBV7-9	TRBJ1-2	ASSRPGTESYGYT
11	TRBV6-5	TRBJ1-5	ACGVQGQEPQH
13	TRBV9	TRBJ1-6	ASSPETGYNSPLH
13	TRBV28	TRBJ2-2	ASSLSSGGTGELF
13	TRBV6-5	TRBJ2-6	ASSRQPIGANVLT
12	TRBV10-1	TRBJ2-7	ASSSGGPPWEQY
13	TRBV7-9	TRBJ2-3	ASSSPGTTTDTQY
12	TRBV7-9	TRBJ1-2	ASSLSTGGYGYT
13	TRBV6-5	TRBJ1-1	ASSPTGLMNTEAF
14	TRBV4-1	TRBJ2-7	ASSPSAAGAMDEQY
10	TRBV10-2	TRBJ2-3	ASSPGSDTQY
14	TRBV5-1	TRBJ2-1	ASSLWGRQGYNEQF
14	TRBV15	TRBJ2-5	ATSRDRGQGRETQY
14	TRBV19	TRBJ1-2	ASRTASRASNYGYT
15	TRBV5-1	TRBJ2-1	ASSLSLPRGSYNEQF
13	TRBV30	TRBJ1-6	AWSTDRGRGTPLH
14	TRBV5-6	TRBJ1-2	ASSAQGAKSNYGYT
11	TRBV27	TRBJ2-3	ASSLSTGDTQY
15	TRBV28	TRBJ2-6	ASGLGGYPSGANVLT
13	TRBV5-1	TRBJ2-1	ASGQGTGGYNEQF
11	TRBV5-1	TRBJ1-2	ASSLGQGGGYT
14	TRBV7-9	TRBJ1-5	ASSLDRTQGNQPQH
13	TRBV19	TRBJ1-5	ASSPPPGGNQPQH
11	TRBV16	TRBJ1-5	ASSEARNQPQH
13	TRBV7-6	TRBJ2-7	ASSLNSGYSYEQY